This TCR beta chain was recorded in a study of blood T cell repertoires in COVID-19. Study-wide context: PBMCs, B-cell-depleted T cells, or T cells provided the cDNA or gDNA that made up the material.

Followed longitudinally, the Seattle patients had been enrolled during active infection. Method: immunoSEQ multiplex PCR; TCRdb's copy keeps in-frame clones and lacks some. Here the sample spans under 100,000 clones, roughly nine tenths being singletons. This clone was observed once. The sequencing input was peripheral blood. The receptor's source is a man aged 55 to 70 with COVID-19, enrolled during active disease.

The CDR3 nucleotides are TGTGCCAGCAGGCGTACCAATGAGCAGTTCTTC. Translated: CASRRTNEQFF. The rearrangement uses TRBV2 and TRBJ2-1; D call uncertain. V lost 6 bases and J 6 bases, leaving 6 bases between the germline ends. Germline loops: CDR1 SNHLY, CDR2 FYNNEI. The CDR3 runs to 11 residues.